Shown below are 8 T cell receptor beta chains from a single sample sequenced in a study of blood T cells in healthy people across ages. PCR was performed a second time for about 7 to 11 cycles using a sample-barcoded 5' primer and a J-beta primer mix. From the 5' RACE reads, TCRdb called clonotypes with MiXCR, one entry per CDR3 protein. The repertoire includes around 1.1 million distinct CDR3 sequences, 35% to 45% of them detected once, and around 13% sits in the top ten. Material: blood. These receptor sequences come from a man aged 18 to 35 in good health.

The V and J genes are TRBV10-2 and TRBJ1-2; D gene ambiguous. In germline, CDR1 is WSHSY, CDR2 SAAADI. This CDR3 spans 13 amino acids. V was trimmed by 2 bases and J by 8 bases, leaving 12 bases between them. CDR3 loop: CASSEDNRRGYTF. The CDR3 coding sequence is TGCGCCAGCAGTGAGGACAATAGGAGAGGCTACACCTTC.

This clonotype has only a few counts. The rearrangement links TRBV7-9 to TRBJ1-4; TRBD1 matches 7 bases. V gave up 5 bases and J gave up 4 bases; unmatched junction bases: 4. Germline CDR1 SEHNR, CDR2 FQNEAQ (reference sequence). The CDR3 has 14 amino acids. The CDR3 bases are TGTGCCAGCAGCGTACAGGGGATTAATGAAAAACTGTTTTTT. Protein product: CASSVQGINEKLFF.

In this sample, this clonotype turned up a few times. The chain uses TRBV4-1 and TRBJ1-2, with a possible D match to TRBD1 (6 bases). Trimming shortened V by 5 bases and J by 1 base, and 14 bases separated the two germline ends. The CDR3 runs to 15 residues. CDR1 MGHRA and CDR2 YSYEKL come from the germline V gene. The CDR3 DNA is TGCGCCAGCAGCAGAGGACAGTTACTTAACTATGGCTACACCTTC. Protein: CASSRGQLLNYGYTF.

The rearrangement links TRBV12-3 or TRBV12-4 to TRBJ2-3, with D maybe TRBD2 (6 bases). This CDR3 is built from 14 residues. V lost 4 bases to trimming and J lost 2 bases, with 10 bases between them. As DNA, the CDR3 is TGTGCCAGCAGTTCTAGCGATAACACAGATACGCAGTATTTT. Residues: CASSSSDNTDTQYF.

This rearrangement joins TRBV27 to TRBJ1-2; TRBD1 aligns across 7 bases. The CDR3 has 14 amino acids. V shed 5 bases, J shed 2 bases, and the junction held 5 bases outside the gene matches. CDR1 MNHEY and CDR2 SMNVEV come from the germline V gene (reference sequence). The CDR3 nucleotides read TGTGCCAGCAGTCCGGACAGGAAGAACTATGGCTACACCTTC. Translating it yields CASSPDRKNYGYTF.

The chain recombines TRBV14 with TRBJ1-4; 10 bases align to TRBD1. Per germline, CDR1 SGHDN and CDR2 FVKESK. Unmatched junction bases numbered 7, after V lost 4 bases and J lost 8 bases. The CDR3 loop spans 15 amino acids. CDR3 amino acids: CASSLFGQGDEKLFF. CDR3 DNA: TGTGCCAGCAGCCTTTTTGGACAGGGGGACGAAAAACTGTTTTTT. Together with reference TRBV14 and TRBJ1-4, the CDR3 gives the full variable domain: EAGVTQFPSHSVIEKGQTVTLRCDPISGHDNLYWYRRVMGKEIKFLLHFVKESKQDESGMPNNRFLAERTGGTYSTLKVQPAELEDSGVYFCASSLFGQGDEKLFFGSGTQLSVL.

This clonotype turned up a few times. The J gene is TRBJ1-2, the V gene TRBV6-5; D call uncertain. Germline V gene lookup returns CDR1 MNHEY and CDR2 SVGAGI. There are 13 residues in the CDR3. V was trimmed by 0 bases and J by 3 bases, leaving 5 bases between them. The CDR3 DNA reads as TGTGCCAGCAGTTACTCGAAACACTATGGCTACACCTTC. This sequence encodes CASSYSKHYGYTF.

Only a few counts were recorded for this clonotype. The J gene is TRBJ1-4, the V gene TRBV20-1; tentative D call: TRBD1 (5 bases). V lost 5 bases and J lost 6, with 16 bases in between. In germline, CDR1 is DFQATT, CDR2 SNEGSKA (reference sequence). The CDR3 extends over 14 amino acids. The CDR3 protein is CSAPHSLGDEKLFF. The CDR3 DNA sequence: TGCAGTGCTCCTCACTCCCTGGGGGATGAAAAACTGTTTTTT.